A single TCR beta chain is shown here with its context. Its target is unknown. In TCRdb, the 5' RACE reads were re-called with MiXCR into one record per CDR3 protein. This sample yields some 700,000 distinct CDR3 sequences, of which under 20% are seen a single time; under 20% belongs to the top ten. This record belongs to a study of CD8 T cells in ankylosing spondylitis. Points from the study as a whole: Among TCR beta sequences, a motif of roughly 8 highly homologous variants appeared characteristic of ankylosing spondylitis blood.

The sample taken for sequencing was blood, either unsorted or a sorted T cell fraction (not recorded which). This TCR was recovered from a male donor with ankylosing spondylitis.

For the CDR3, the DNA is TGTGCCAGCAGTGTATGGGGATATGAGCAGTTCTTC. The encoded protein is CASSVWGYEQFF. The gene calls are TRBV2 and TRBJ2-1; D gene unclear. With 4 bases removed from V and 8 bases from J, the gap between germline ends came to 9 bases. Looked up from germline, CDR1 is SNHLY and CDR2 is FYNNEI. CDR3 length: 12 amino acids.